This T cell receptor (beta chain) was recovered during a study of beta chain features in type 1 diabetes. Broader study findings: Across all four CD4+ subsets, people with type 1 diabetes showed modestly shorter TCRB CDR3s.

Germline CDR1 is SEHNR and CDR2 is FQNEAQ (reference sequence). The CDR3 has 14 residues. Trimming at V came to 4 bases and at J to 4 bases, leaving 1 base not matched to a gene. Expressed TCRB transcripts were sequenced after all isolated RNA was converted to cDNA. Produced via immunoSEQ multiplex PCR; TCRdb's table is partial and in-frame only. The sample carries some 160,000 clones, 8% to 9.5% recorded once. A word on this clone: Its antigen is unidentified.

V gene TRBV7-9 combines with J gene TRBJ2-7, with 13 bases fitting TRBD2. This receptor was taken from a woman aged 18-29 years with type 1 diabetes. Sample: central memory CD4+ T cells from blood. This CDR3 is CASSWTSGSYEQYF. Written as DNA, the CDR3 is TGTGCCAGCAGCTGGACTAGCGGGAGTTACGAGCAGTACTTC.